Shown below are 28 T cell receptor beta chains from a single sample sequenced in a study of blood T cells in healthy people across ages (dated by TCRdb to about 2015). Library generation was performed with 5' RACE. Sequenced on an Illumina HiSeq 2500. The second PCR ran for about 6 to 11 cycles and used a J-beta primer mix along with a sample-barcoded 5' primer. Clones were called with MiXCR by TCRdb after fastp trimmed the public reads at Q25, and only in-frame beta chains were retained. CDR3 protein sequences are deduplicated, and each keeps its most common genes and DNA. This sample holds roughly 730,000 distinct CDR3 sequences; approximately 60% were observed only once. The ten largest account for 25% to 30% of the sample. The sample consisted of blood. The receptors were sampled from a man between 35 and 55 years old in good health.

The chain couples TRBV6-2 or TRBV6-3 to TRBJ2-3; D not certain. CDR3 length: 14 amino acids. Trimming cost V 11 bases and J 5 bases, with 20 bases left between them. CDR1 is MNHEY and CDR2 is SVGEGT in the germline V gene. The DNA for the CDR3 is TGTGCCGGCAAGGACGAAGCAACAAGAGATACGCAGTATTTT. Its protein is CAGKDEATRDTQYF.

With regard to this clonotype: A junction end diverges from the germline sequence, so it may reflect a read error. DNA for the CDR3: TGTGCCCGGAGGGCCGGGACAGGGGGCTTCTATGGCTACACCTTC. Encoded protein: CARRAGTGGFYGYTF. This chain joins TRBV30 and TRBJ1-2; the match to TRBD1 covers 12 bases. This CDR3 region has 15 residues. The V gene's germline CDR1 is GTSNPN and CDR2 SVGIG (reference sequence). Supplemented by reference TRBV30 and TRBJ1-2, the full variable domain reads SQTIHQWPATLVQPVGSPLSLECTVEGTSNPNLYWYRQAAGRGLQLLFYSVGIGQISSEVPQNLSASRPQDRQFILSSKKLLLSDSGFYLCARRAGTGGFYGYTFGSGTRLTVV.

The DNA for the CDR3 is TGTGCCACCAGTGAACTCACAGGGGCGAACACCGGGGAGCTGTTTTTT. Its translation: CATSELTGANTGELFF. The chain links TRBV24-1 to TRBJ2-2, with 7 bases that match TRBD1. CDR3 length equals 16 residues. Germline CDR1 is KGHDR and CDR2 is SFDVKD. After removal of 4 bases from V and 0 bases from J, the junction contained 4 bases not matched to a gene.

The chain combines TRBV19 with TRBJ1-4, with a tentative D call TRBD1 (5 bases). Trimming removed 7 bases from V and 9 bases from J, with 24 bases in between. Germline lookup yields CDR1 LNHDA and CDR2 SQIVND (reference sequence). There are 16 residues in the CDR3. In DNA form, the CDR3 reads TGTGCCAGTACCCTGGGTTCTTCGGGGGGATCGAAAAAACTGTTTTTT. The encoded protein is CASTLGSSGGSKKLFF.

This chain uses TRBV18 with TRBJ2-7; a possible D gene is TRBD1 (6 bases). The V and J ends lost 3 bases and 5 bases respectively, with 11 bases between them. Germline V CDR1 and CDR2: KGHSH, LQKENI. The CDR3 consists of 13 residues. Here the CDR3 reads CASSPPGVDEQYF. CDR3 nucleotides: TGTGCCAGCTCACCGCCAGGGGTTGACGAGCAGTACTTC.

The chain combines TRBV6-5 with TRBJ1-2; D might be TRBD1 (5 bases). V was shortened by 5 bases and J by 5 bases, with 12 bases between the two germline ends. Germline V gene data show CDR1 as MNHEY and CDR2 as SVGAGI. The CDR3 sequence is 13 residues long. The CDR3 reads CASSPLDSYGYTF. The CDR3 region has the DNA TGTGCCAGCAGTCCCCTCGACAGTTATGGCTACACCTTC.

The rearrangement links TRBV29-1 to TRBJ2-1; 9 nucleotides match TRBD2. This CDR3 has 16 residues. In germline, CDR1 is SQVTM, CDR2 ANQGSEA. J gave up 8 bases and V 0 bases, and 11 bases lay outside the gene matches. The CDR3 here is CSVEDPLAGGRDEQFF. In nucleotides, the CDR3 is TGCAGCGTTGAAGATCCGCTGGCGGGGGGGCGCGATGAGCAGTTCTTC.

CDR3 DNA: TGCGCCAGCAGCTTACCGGGGGACTCAGATACGCAGTATTTT. Translated, it gives CASSLPGDSDTQYF. This chain connects TRBV5-1 to TRBJ2-3; possibly TRBD2 for D (6 bases). This CDR3 has 14 residues. Trimming took off 2 bases at V and 4 bases at J, with 11 bases between the two ends. Germline V CDR1 and CDR2: SGHRS, YFSETQ. The complete variable domain, with remaining parts taken from reference TRBV5-1 and TRBJ2-3, reads KAGVTQTPRYLIKTRGQQVTLSCSPISGHRSVSWYQQTPGQGLQFLFEYFSETQRNKGNFPGRFSGRQFSNSRSEMNVSTLELGDSALYLCASSLPGDSDTQYFGPGTRLTVL.

A few counts support this clonotype. The chain is built from TRBV3-1 and TRBJ1-2; D uncertain. Germline V gene lookup returns CDR1 LGHDT and CDR2 YNNKEL (reference sequence). The length of the CDR3 is 15 residues. Trimming took 3 bases from V and 0 from J, leaving 11 bases between them. This CDR3 reads CASSQLGIPNYGYTF. CDR3 coding DNA: TGTGCCAGCAGCCAGTTGGGGATTCCTAACTATGGCTACACCTTC.

The table lists this clonotype with a few counts. The chain is built from TRBV5-1 and TRBJ1-5, with 9 bases fitting TRBD1. CDR3 length equals 18 residues. Germline V CDR1 and CDR2: SGHRS, YFSETQ. With 2 bases clipped from V and 0 bases from J, the junction kept 9 bases outside the gene matches. CDR3 coding DNA: TGCGCCAGCAGCTTACCGGGACAGGGCAAATATAGCAATCAGCCCCAGCATTTT. Protein sequence: CASSLPGQGKYSNQPQHF.

The rearrangement links TRBV7-9 to TRBJ2-5, with 8 bases aligning to TRBD1. The J call may be faulty, since TRBJ2-7 better matches the DNA end. The CDR3 is 16 residues long. Per germline, CDR1 SEHNR and CDR2 FQNEAQ (reference sequence). The CDR3 spells CASSLGAGGKTYEQYF. Written as DNA, the CDR3 is TGTGCCAGCAGCTTAGGCGCAGGGGGCAAGACCTACGAGCAGTACTTC.

The chain recombines TRBV29-1 with TRBJ2-5; D remains ambiguous. Germline V lookup: CDR1 SQVTM, CDR2 ANQGSEA. The CDR3 has 13 residues. Trimming cost V 5 bases and J 11 bases, with 21 bases left between them. CDR3 protein: CSVRGQPYNEQYF. The CDR3 nucleotides read TGCAGCGTTCGAGGTCAGCCTTACAATGAGCAGTACTTC.

The genes are TRBV12-5 and TRBJ2-1; 9 bases line up with TRBD1. The CDR3 is 15 residues long. In germline, CDR1 is LGHNT, CDR2 FRNRAP. Trimming cost V 6 bases and J 7 bases; bases outside gene matches: 10. The CDR3 reads CASGRGDRVGNEQFF. The DNA for the CDR3 is TGTGCTAGTGGGAGAGGGGACAGGGTGGGGAATGAGCAGTTCTTC.

This chain links TRBV20-1 with TRBJ1-1; D gene ambiguous. The germline gives CDR1 DFQATT, CDR2 SNEGSKA (reference sequence). V gave up 0 bases and J gave up 5 bases, with 7 bases separating them. The CDR3 totals 12 residues. CDR3 coding DNA: TGCAGTGCTAGAGAAGGGCCGACTGAAGCTTTCTTT. Amino acids: CSAREGPTEAFF.

V gene TRBV30 combines with J gene TRBJ2-1; TRBD1 matches at 10 bases. The CDR3 sequence is 15 residues long. CDR1 GTSNPN and CDR2 SVGIG come from the germline V gene (reference sequence). With V trimmed by 4 bases and J by 4 bases, 7 bases remained unmatched. The CDR3 spells CAWTPGQGIYNEQFF. The CDR3 nucleotides read TGTGCCTGGACACCGGGACAGGGGATTTACAATGAGCAGTTCTTC.

To note about this clonotype: Compared with germline, one end of the junction differs, possibly owing to a read error. The chain is built from TRBV7-3 and TRBJ2-1; tentative D call: TRBD2 (7 bases). The tail of the sequence fits TRBJ2-7 better, so the J call may be wrong. This CDR3 is built from 17 residues. From germline, CDR1 is SGHTA and CDR2 FQGTGA. CDR3 sequence reads: CVSSLMRAGAFHNEQYF. CDR3 sequence (DNA): TGTGTCAGCAGCTTAATGCGGGCGGGGGCCTTCCACAATGAGCAGTACTTC.

The chain links TRBV21-1 to TRBJ2-1; the listed D gene, TRBD1, was not tested against the DNA. TRBV21-1 is noted as a pseudogene. The CDR3 is 18 residues long. The CDR3 bases are TGTGCCAGCAGCAAAGGGGGGGGCAGGCCCGACTCCCGCAATGAGCAGTTCTTC. It is translated as CASSKGGGRPDSRNEQFF.

The rearrangement uses TRBV12-3 or TRBV12-4 and TRBJ2-3; TRBD1 agrees at 7 bases. This CDR3 is built from 15 residues. J lost 4 bases, V lost 3 bases, and 7 bases had no gene match. The CDR3 loop is CASSFSTGRADTQYF. The CDR3 DNA follows: TGTGCCAGCAGTTTTTCGACAGGGCGCGCAGATACGCAGTATTTT.

The chain combines TRBV4-1 with TRBJ1-5; 10 positions agree with TRBD1. Germline CDR1 and CDR2: MGHRA and YSYEKL. J lost 7 bases, V lost 1 base, and 7 bases had no gene match. This CDR3 region has 16 residues. CDR3 bases: TGCGCCAGCAGCCAAGTCATCTTGACAGGGGGCCAGCCCCAGCATTTT. Protein product: CASSQVILTGGQPQHF.

The V call is TRBV10-3, the J call TRBJ2-3, with 7 nucleotides matching TRBD1. The CDR3 extends over 14 amino acids. Germline CDR1 ENHRY, CDR2 SYGVKD. Losses at the gene ends were 6 bases for V and 6 bases for J; bases not matched to a gene: 9. The CDR3 here is CAISGTVEADTQYF. In DNA, the CDR3 is TGTGCCATCAGCGGGACAGTCGAGGCGGATACGCAGTATTTT.

In nucleotides, the CDR3 is TGTGCCAGCAATACACCACAGGGAACCAATCAGCCCCAGCATTTT. It is translated as CASNTPQGTNQPQHF. The chain couples TRBV28 to TRBJ1-5; maybe TRBD1 (6 bases). V lost 7 bases and J lost 3, with 16 bases in between. The germline gives CDR1 MDHEN, CDR2 SYDVKM. The CDR3 extends over 15 amino acids.

The table lists this clonotype with a few counts. The chain joins TRBV2 to TRBJ2-3, with D tentatively TRBD2 (6 bases). CDR1 is SNHLY and CDR2 is FYNNEI in the germline V gene. V gave up 6 bases and J gave up 0 bases, with 19 bases separating them. There are 17 residues in the CDR3. Here the CDR3 DNA reads TGTGCCAGCAGACCCCTAGGGGCGGGACTTAGCACAGATACGCAGTATTTT. This encodes CASRPLGAGLSTDTQYF. The full variable domain, with the rest looked up from reference TRBV2 and TRBJ2-3, is EPEVTQTPSHQVTQMGQEVILRCVPISNHLYFYWYRQILGQKVEFLVSFYNNEISEKSEIFDDQFSVERPDGSNFTLKIRSTKLEDSAMYFCASRPLGAGLSTDTQYFGPGTRLTVL.

In regard to this clonotype: Since a much larger clone is just one base distant, this may be a read error. CDR3 sequence: CASSLTVSSYNAQFF. DNA for the CDR3: TGTGCCAGCAGTTTGACTGTGAGCTCCTACAATGCGCAGTTCTTC. The gene calls are TRBV27 and TRBJ2-1, with D unresolved. Germline lookup yields CDR1 MNHEY and CDR2 SMNVEV (reference sequence). The CDR3 sequence is 15 residues long.

The CDR3 nucleotides read TGTGCCAGCAGTTACGCCTCAGGACAGGGGTACGGATCACCCCTCCACTTT. It translates to CASSYASGQGYGSPLHF. The chain recombines TRBV6-5 with TRBJ1-6; 9 bases agree with TRBD1. This CDR3 region has 17 residues. CDR1 and CDR2 (germline): MNHEY, SVGAGI. Losses at the gene ends were 2 bases for V and 10 bases for J; bases not matched to a gene: 12.

This clonotype was counted once. The chain couples TRBV6-2 or TRBV6-3 to TRBJ2-7; D may correspond to TRBD1 or TRBD2 (5 bases each). Trimming stripped 8 bases from V and 1 base from J, with 18 bases between. The CDR3 length is 15 residues. Germline V gene data show CDR1 as MNHEY and CDR2 as SVGEGT. The CDR3 region has the DNA TGTGCCAGCTTTGGGGGTCTGGGGCTATCCTACGAGCAGTACTTC. Amino acid sequence: CASFGGLGLSYEQYF.

The V call is TRBV4-2, the J call TRBJ2-5, with D maybe TRBD1 (6 bases). Near its end, the DNA agrees better with TRBJ2-7, so the J call may be wrong. CDR1 and CDR2 from the germline V gene are LGHNA and YNFKEQ. CDR3 length: 15 amino acids. CDR3 nucleotide sequence: TGTGCCAGCAGCCAAGAAGACAGAGGGGGCTACGAGCAGTACTTC. Its translation is CASSQEDRGGYEQYF.

The CDR3 is CASSYSGGSSYEQYF. The CDR3 nucleotides are TGTGCCAGCAGTTACTCCGGCGGGAGCTCCTACGAGCAGTACTTC. This sequence joins TRBV6-2 or TRBV6-3 and TRBJ2-7, with 7 bases lining up with TRBD2. Germline CDR1 is MNHEY and CDR2 is SVGEGT. This CDR3 spans 15 amino acids. J was trimmed by 0 bases and V by 0 bases; bases with no gene match: 2.

This clonotype was observed once. The chain couples TRBV18 to TRBJ1-5, with D possibly TRBD1 on 5 matching bases. Per the germline V gene, CDR1 is KGHSH and CDR2 is LQKENI. Trimming pared 5 bases from V and 1 base from J, leaving 12 bases between. The CDR3 is made up of 15 amino acids. The CDR3 spells CASSEGHLSNQPQHF. CDR3 nucleotide sequence: TGTGCCAGCTCAGAAGGACACCTAAGCAATCAGCCCCAGCATTTT.